This T cell receptor (beta chain) is from a study of T cell clonality in common variable immunodeficiency (dated by TCRdb to about 2015). Equivalent amounts of genomic DNA from CVID and control samples were used as sequencing input. For every sample, a 60 bp segment covering the rearranged TCRbeta CDR3 region was amplified and then sequenced. The immunoSEQ assay, a bias-corrected multiplex PCR with high-throughput sequencing, was employed for TCRbeta amplification. In the original analysis: Each unique nucleotide sequence was treated as a clone and annotated with V, D and J genes, copy number and frequency. Sequences were labeled productive if in frame, and non-productive if out of frame or containing stop codons. Clonality was calculated from Shannon's entropy as previously described. Mean CDR3 Kyte-Doolittle hydropathy was derived from the predicted amino acid sequences of productive clones. Hierarchical clustering of scaled V gene usage was performed with the R hclust function using Manhattan distance and complete linkage. Clone sharing by CDR3 amino acid sequence was assessed by resampling 12 repertoires per group over 100 rounds. Repertoires were searched for roughly 70 published EBV-specific and around 230 published CMV-specific TCRbeta sequences. Two CVID samples that yielded fewer than 10,000 sequences were excluded from the analysis, so approximately 40 CVID repertoires were retained. TCRdb took this table from immuneACCESS and kept in-frame rearrangements with V and J called. Such tables lack part of the clones; where checked against another copy, unresolved V genes explain under half of the gap, and the rest is unexplained. V, J and clone size are taken as reported in that table, and D and trimming were inferred from the DNA itself. The table shows around 45,000 clones here, with no singletons. The ten most abundant clones make up roughly 10% of the sample.

Most of the CVID patients and most of the healthy controls were of Caucasian heritage. Heparinized peripheral whole blood samples of about 5 to 8.5 ml were obtained from each donor. Genomic DNA from adults with common variable immune deficiency (CVID) and from healthy adult controls was the source for sequencing TCRbeta CDR3 repertoires. There were about 22 healthy adult volunteers in the control group (approximately 12 female and about ten male), ranging in age from roughly 23 to 70 years, with a mean age of approximately 34. Diluted blood was density-centrifuged over Hypaque 1077 or Ficoll-Paque to isolate peripheral blood mononuclear cells. Genomic DNA was obtained from unsorted mononuclear cells using either Qiagen column purification or a centrifugation-based method. Counted from cysteine to phenylalanine, this CDR3 has 15 amino acids. The CDR3 was read in part: 36 bases, with the frame set at base 1. Per the germline V gene, SGHTA is the CDR1 and FQGNSA is the CDR2. V lost 4 bases and J lost 5 bases; the stretch between them is 17 bases long.

This clone showed up many times. Its antigen is still unknown. The read halts 3 residues ahead of the CDR3 end, with the missing end drawn from the germline J gene. Here is what the overall study found, with its caveats: CVID TCRbeta sequences reportedly showed fewer deletions and N-nucleotide insertions and lacked highly modified clones with 13 or more V deletions. Patient heterogeneity within the CVID cohort put limits on correlating repertoire features with clinical complications. It was noted by the authors that sequencing of the repertoires of T cell subpopulations would be needed to clarify the cause of the increased clonality in CVID. TCRbeta clonality was higher in CVID subjects than in healthy controls (t-test p = 0.018), and the increase was most characteristic of about a third of subjects. CVID subjects shared fewer TCRbeta clones with each other than healthy controls did (p < 0.0001). Even though DNA input was equal, the average per sample came to some 82,000 unique sequences for controls compared with around 33,000 for CVID samples.

The sequencing sample was made of peripheral blood mononuclear cells. This TCR derives from a person aged 18 to 70 in good health. This chain joins TRBV7-2 to TRBJ1-2; the D gene is perhaps TRBD1, from 6 matching bases. This receptor has the CDR3 CASSSGRGRGYGYTF. Incomplete CDR3 DNA: TGTGCCAGCAGCTCAGGGAGGGGAAGGGGGTATGGC.